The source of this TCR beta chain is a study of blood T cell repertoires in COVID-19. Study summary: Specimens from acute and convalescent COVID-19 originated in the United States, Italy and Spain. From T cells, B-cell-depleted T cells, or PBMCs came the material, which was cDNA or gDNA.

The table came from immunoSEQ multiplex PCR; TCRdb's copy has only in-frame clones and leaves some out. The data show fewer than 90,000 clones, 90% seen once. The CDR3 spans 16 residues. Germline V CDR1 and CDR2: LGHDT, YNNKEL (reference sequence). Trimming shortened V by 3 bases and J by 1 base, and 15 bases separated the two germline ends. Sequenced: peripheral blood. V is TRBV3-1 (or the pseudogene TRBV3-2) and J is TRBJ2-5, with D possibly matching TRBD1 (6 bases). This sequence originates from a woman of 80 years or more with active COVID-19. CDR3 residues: CASSQPGHTSQETQYF. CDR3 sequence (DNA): TGTGCCAGCAGCCAGCCGGGACATACCTCCCAAGAGACCCAGTACTTC.